This TCR beta chain was identified during a study of blood T cell repertoires in COVID-19. The participants were between about 18 and 90 years old and came from about two dozen US areas. Participants had their cohort set by participant-reported clinical history. Germline-derived CDR1 and CDR2 are MDHEN and SYDVKM. Trimming cost V 2 bases and J 5 bases, with 16 bases left between them. The CDR3 spans 17 residues. This clone was picked up one time. Original handling: Amplification from reference gene primers served as the basis for estimated nucleated cell counts. TCRdb's copy holds only in-frame clones and misses some; the assay was immunoSEQ multiplex PCR. That table furnishes V, J and clone size, whereas the DNA furnished D and trimming. The sample includes around 200,000 clones, more than 80% seen only once; the top ten take around 1.3%.

Sequenced sample: PBMCs or T cells enriched from blood (not recorded which). This TCR was recovered from a man aged 30 to 39 who had recovered from COVID-19. The chain has TRBV28 and TRBJ1-6; no clear D gene. The CDR3 DNA is TGTGCCAGCAGTTTAAACAGCCGCCCAGTCAATAATTCACCCCTCCACTTT. Its protein is CASSLNSRPVNNSPLHF.